The next 10 T cell receptor beta chains were all read from a single sample in a study of blood T cell repertoires in COVID-19. Using immunoSEQ multiplex PCR, the repertoire was profiled, and TCRdb retains in-frame clones only, with some absent. Counted here are roughly 120,000 clones, less than 80% occurring once; the ten biggest clones make up roughly 2.5%. Specimen: peripheral blood. The source is a man over 45 with acute or convalescent COVID-19.

The chain joins TRBV14 to TRBJ1-2; D is uncertain. With 0 bases removed from V and 8 bases from J, the gap between germline ends came to 7 bases. CDR3 length: 12 amino acids. Germline CDR1 is SGHDN and CDR2 is FVKESK. CDR3 DNA: TGTGCCAGCAGCCAAGAGCGTAGCGGCTACACCTTC. This sequence encodes CASSQERSGYTF.

This clone was seen once. This sequence joins TRBV5-1 and TRBJ2-3; 8 bases align to TRBD2. The CDR3 spans 16 residues. The V gene end was trimmed by 3 bases and the J gene end by 3 bases; junction bases not matched to a gene: 9. Germline assignment: CDR1 SGHRS and CDR2 YFSETQ. The CDR3, as DNA: TGCGCCAGCAGCTCAGCAAGCGGGGGAAGGACAGATACGCAGTATTTT. This sequence encodes CASSSASGGRTDTQYF.

This chain links TRBV2 with TRBJ1-1; D not certain. V was clipped by 6 bases and J by 8 bases, with 16 bases between them. This CDR3 comprises 13 residues. Germline V CDR1 and CDR2: SNHLY, FYNNEI. The CDR3 region is CASSSTPTAEAFF. CDR3 bases: TGTGCCAGCAGCTCGACACCAACGGCGGAAGCTTTCTTT.

The V call is TRBV5-1, the J call TRBJ2-7, with 7 bases lining up with TRBD1. Germline V lookup: CDR1 SGHRS, CDR2 YFSETQ. The CDR3 covers 14 residues. J lost 5 bases, V lost 4 bases, and 9 bases had no gene match. In DNA form, the CDR3 reads TGCGCCAGCAGCAGATCGGGACAGCAAAACGAGCAGTACTTC. It is translated as CASSRSGQQNEQYF.

By its share, this clone is medium-sized. The chain links TRBV6-2 or TRBV6-3 to TRBJ1-1, with TRBD1 matching 7 bases. V lost 6 bases to trimming and J lost 4 bases; unmatched junction nucleotides: 5. This CDR3 is built from 13 residues. The germline V gene has CDR1 MNHEY and CDR2 SVGEGT. In nucleotides, the CDR3 is TGTGCCAGCAGCAACGACAGGGTCACTGAAGCTTTCTTT. It codes for CASSNDRVTEAFF.

This chain links TRBV20-1 with TRBJ1-2, with D possibly being TRBD1 (6 bases). The CDR3 is made up of 13 amino acids. Germline-derived CDR1 and CDR2 are DFQATT and SNEGSKA (reference sequence). V was trimmed by 3 bases and J by 3 bases, leaving 11 bases between them. CDR3 in amino acids: CSASSYRDYGYTF. The CDR3 region has the DNA TGCAGTGCTAGTAGCTACAGGGACTATGGCTACACCTTC.

The chain recombines TRBV5-1 with TRBJ1-4, with D perhaps matching TRBD1 (6 bases). Germline assignment: CDR1 SGHRS and CDR2 YFSETQ. Trimming removed 2 bases from V and 2 bases from J, with 16 bases in between. The CDR3 covers 17 residues. CDR3 loop: CASSFQGRVSTNEKLFF. In DNA, the CDR3 is TGCGCCAGCAGCTTCCAGGGGCGAGTATCCACTAATGAAAAACTGTTTTTT.

This clone was counted a single time. The rearrangement uses TRBV6-5 and TRBJ2-7, with 11 bases lining up with TRBD1. The CDR3 loop spans 15 amino acids. V was clipped by 2 bases and J by 5 bases; unmatched bases: 5. Germline loops: CDR1 MNHEY, CDR2 SVGAGI. The CDR3 DNA follows: TGTGCCAGCAGTTACGGACAGGGGGCAAGCCACGAGCAGTACTTC. Protein: CASSYGQGASHEQYF.

V is TRBV5-1 and J is TRBJ2-2; TRBD2 matches at 9 bases. Trimming removed 6 bases from V and 1 base from J; junction bases left unmatched: 7. CDR3 length: 16 residues. From germline, CDR1 is SGHRS and CDR2 YFSETQ. The CDR3 DNA reads as TGCGCCAGCAACAAAGCGGGAGGAGGGAACACCGGGGAGCTGTTTTTT. This gives the protein CASNKAGGGNTGELFF.

The chain employs TRBV5-1 and TRBJ1-2; TRBD1 matches at 8 bases. This CDR3 has 18 residues. Per germline, CDR1 SGHRS and CDR2 YFSETQ. With 0 bases clipped from V and 4 bases from J, the junction kept 14 bases outside the gene matches. As DNA, the CDR3 is TGCGCCAGCAGCTTGGTTGGGACAGGCCCTCTACTTGGCTATGGCTACACCTTC. This codes for CASSLVGTGPLLGYGYTF. Together with reference TRBV5-1 and TRBJ1-2, the CDR3 gives the full variable domain: KAGVTQTPRYLIKTRGQQVTLSCSPISGHRSVSWYQQTPGQGLQFLFEYFSETQRNKGNFPGRFSGRQFSNSRSEMNVSTLELGDSALYLCASSLVGTGPLLGYGYTFGSGTRLTVV.